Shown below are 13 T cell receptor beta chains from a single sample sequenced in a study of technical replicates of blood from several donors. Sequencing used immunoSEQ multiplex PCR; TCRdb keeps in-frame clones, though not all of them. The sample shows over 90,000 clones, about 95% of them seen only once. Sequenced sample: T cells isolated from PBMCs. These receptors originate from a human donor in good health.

CDR3 in amino acids: CASRVKRDTQYF. The CDR3 DNA is TGTGCCAGCAGAGTTAAGAGGGATACGCAGTATTTT. The chain uses TRBV28 and TRBJ2-3; D is undetermined. CDR3 length: 12 residues. Germline loops: CDR1 MDHEN, CDR2 SYDVKM. V was clipped by 6 bases and J by 6 bases, with 10 bases between them.

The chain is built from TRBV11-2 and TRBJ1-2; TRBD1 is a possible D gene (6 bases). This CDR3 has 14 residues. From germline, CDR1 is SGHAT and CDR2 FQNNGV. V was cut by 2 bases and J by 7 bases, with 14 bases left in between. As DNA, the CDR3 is TGTGCCAGCAGCTTAAGTACAGGGCCGAGTGGCTACACCTTC. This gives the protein CASSLSTGPSGYTF.

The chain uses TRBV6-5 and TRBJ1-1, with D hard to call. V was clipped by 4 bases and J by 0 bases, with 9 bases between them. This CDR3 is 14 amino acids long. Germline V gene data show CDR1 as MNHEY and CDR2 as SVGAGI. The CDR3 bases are TGTGCCAGCAGTTTGGCAGCGATGAACACTGAAGCTTTCTTT. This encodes CASSLAAMNTEAFF.

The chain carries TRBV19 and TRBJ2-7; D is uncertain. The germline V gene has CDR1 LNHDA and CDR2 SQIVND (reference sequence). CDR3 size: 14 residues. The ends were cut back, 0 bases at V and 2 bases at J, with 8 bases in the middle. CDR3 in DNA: TGTGCCAGTAGTATAGATCGAGCCACCTACGAGCAGTACTTC. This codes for CASSIDRATYEQYF. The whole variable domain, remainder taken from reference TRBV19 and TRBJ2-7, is DGGITQSPKYLFRKEGQNVTLSCEQNLNHDAMYWYRQDPGQGLRLIYYSQIVNDFQKGDIAEGYSVSREKKESFPLTVTSAQKNPTAFYLCASSIDRATYEQYFGPGTRLTVT.

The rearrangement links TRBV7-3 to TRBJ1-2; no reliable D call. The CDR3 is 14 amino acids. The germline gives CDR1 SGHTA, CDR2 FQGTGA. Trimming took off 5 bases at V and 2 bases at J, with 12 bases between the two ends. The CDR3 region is CASSPPTGNYGYTF. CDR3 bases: TGTGCCAGCAGCCCACCGACCGGGAACTATGGCTACACCTTC.

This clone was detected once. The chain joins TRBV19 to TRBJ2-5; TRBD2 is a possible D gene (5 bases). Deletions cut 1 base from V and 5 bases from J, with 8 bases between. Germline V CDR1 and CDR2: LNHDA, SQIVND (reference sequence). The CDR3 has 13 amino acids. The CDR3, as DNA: TGTGCCAGTAGTATAGGTAGAGGGGAGACCCAGTACTTC. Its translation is CASSIGRGETQYF.

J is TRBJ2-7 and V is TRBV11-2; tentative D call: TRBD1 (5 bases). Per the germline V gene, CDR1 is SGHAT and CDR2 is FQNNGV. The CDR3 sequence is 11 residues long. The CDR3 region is CVSGRDYEQYF. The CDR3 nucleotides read TGTGTTAGTGGCAGGGACTACGAGCAGTACTTC.

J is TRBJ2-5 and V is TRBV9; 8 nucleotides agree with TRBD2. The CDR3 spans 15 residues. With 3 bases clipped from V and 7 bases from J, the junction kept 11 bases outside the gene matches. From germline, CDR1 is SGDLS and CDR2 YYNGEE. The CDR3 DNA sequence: TGTGCCAGCAGCGATAGCGGGACTAAAAGGGGGACCCAGTACTTC. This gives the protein CASSDSGTKRGTQYF.

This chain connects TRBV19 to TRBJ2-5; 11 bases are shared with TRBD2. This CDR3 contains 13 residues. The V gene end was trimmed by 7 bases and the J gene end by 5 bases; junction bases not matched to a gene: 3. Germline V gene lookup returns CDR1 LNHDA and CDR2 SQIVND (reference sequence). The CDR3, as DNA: TGTGCCAGTAAGGCTAGCGGGAGGGAGACCCAGTACTTC. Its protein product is CASKASGRETQYF.

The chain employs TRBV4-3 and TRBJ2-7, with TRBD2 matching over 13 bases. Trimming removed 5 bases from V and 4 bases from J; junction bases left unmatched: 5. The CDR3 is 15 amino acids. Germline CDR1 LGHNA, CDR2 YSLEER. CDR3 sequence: CASSFGLAGEYEQYF. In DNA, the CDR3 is TGCGCCAGCAGCTTTGGACTAGCGGGAGAATACGAGCAGTACTTC.

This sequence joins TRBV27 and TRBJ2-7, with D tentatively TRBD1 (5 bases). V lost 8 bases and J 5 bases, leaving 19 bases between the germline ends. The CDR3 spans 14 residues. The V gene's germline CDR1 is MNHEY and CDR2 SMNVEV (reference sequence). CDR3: CASSLYFQGNEQYF. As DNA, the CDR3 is TGTGCCAGCTCCCTTTACTTCCAGGGTAACGAGCAGTACTTC.

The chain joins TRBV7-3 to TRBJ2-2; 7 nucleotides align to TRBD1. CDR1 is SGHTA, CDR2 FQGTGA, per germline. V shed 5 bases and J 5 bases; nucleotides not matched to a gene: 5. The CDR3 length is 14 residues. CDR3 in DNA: TGTGCCAGCAGCAGACAGGGCAGTACCGGGGAGCTGTTTTTT. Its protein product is CASSRQGSTGELFF.

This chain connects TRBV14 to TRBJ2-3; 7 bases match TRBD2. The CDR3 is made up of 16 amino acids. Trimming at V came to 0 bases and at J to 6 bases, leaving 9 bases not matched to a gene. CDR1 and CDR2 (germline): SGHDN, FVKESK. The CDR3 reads CASSQDRLASADTQYF. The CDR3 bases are TGTGCCAGCAGCCAAGACAGACTAGCCTCTGCGGATACGCAGTATTTT.